Following are 23 T cell receptor beta chains from one sample sequenced in a study of blood T cells in healthy people across ages. Sample-barcoded 5' priming and a J-beta primer mix drove a second PCR of roughly 7 to 11 cycles. TCRdb reanalysed the 5' RACE reads using MiXCR and keeps one entry per CDR3 protein. The profile shows about 640,000 distinct CDR3 sequences, 58% of them singletons. Sequenced material: blood. The receptors here all came from a man between 60 and 75 years old in good health.

This clonotype was counted between two and nine times. The J gene is TRBJ2-5, the V gene TRBV5-1, with 9 bases lining up with TRBD1. The V segment lost 0 bases and the J segment 7 bases; nucleotides outside the gene matches: 7. CDR1 is SGHRS, CDR2 YFSETQ, per germline. The CDR3 consists of 15 residues. The chain's CDR3 is CASSLGDRESATQYF. The CDR3 nucleotides are TGCGCCAGCAGCTTGGGGGACAGGGAATCTGCGACCCAGTACTTC.

This clonotype has just a few counts. The genes are TRBV27 and TRBJ2-5, with 7 bases lining up with TRBD1. The CDR3 length is 14 residues. Unmatched junction bases numbered 8, after V lost 8 bases and J lost 2 bases. Germline values: CDR1 MNHEY, CDR2 SMNVEV (reference sequence). The CDR3 loop reads CASGGQSGQETQYF. The DNA for the CDR3 is TGTGCCAGCGGGGGACAGTCGGGGCAAGAGACCCAGTACTTC.

V and J are TRBV6-5 and TRBJ2-6; no clear D. The germline V gene encodes CDR1 MNHEY and CDR2 SVGAGI. The CDR3 has 15 amino acids. The V and J ends lost 6 bases and 1 base respectively, with 10 bases between them. CDR3 nucleotides: TGTGCCAGCAGCGAAAGACGTTCTGGGGCCAACGTCCTGACTTTC. As protein: CASSERRSGANVLTF.

The chain joins TRBV21-1 to TRBJ1-5. TRBV21-1 represents a pseudogene. CDR3 length equals 13 residues. DNA of the CDR3: TGTGCCAGCACTTCGACACCCTATCAGCCCCAGCATTTT. The encoded protein is CASTSTPYQPQHF.

This chain connects TRBV6-5 to TRBJ2-5, with a weak D call TRBD1 (6 bases). From germline, CDR1 is MNHEY and CDR2 SVGAGI. The CDR3 totals 13 residues. Trimming took off 7 bases at V and 5 bases at J, with 14 bases between the two ends. The CDR3 sequence is CASIPQGLETQYF. The CDR3, as DNA: TGTGCCAGCATTCCACAGGGTTTGGAGACCCAGTACTTC.

This chain joins TRBV7-8 and TRBJ2-3, with 9 bases matching TRBD2. In germline, CDR1 is SGHVS, CDR2 FQNEAQ. The CDR3 loop spans 17 amino acids. Trimming removed 0 bases from V and 4 bases from J; junction bases left unmatched: 8. The chain's CDR3 is CASSLAPVSGSADTQYF. The CDR3 nucleotides are TGTGCCAGCAGCTTAGCGCCCGTTAGCGGGAGCGCAGATACGCAGTATTTT.

A few counts support this clonotype. The rearrangement joins TRBV6-2 or TRBV6-3 to TRBJ2-6; TRBD2 might be the D (6 bases). Trimming removed 4 bases from V and 3 bases from J, with 10 bases in between. CDR3 size: 15 residues. The germline CDR1 and CDR2 sequences are MNHEY and SVGEGT. The CDR3, as DNA: TGTGCCAGCAGTTCTCGGGGACTTGGGGCCAACGTCCTGACTTTC. Residues: CASSSRGLGANVLTF.

The table lists this clonotype with a few counts. The chain joins TRBV21-1 to TRBJ2-1; the table's D call, TRBD1, has no DNA check behind it. TRBV21-1 is flagged as a pseudogene. CDR3 length: 12 amino acids. The CDR3 nucleotides read TGTGCCAGCAGCAACGTCCCGAGTAGGCAGTTCTTC. Its translation is CASSNVPSRQFF.

This clonotype was seen a handful of times. V usage is TRBV18 and J usage is TRBJ1-2, with D hard to call. V shed 3 bases and J shed 8 bases, with 13 bases lying between them. In germline, CDR1 is KGHSH, CDR2 LQKENI. The CDR3 runs to 13 residues. Here the CDR3 reads CASSPAGYTGYTF. The CDR3 DNA sequence: TGTGCCAGCTCACCGGCGGGTTATACGGGCTACACCTTC.

This clonotype was observed a handful of times. CDR3 coding DNA: TGTGCCAGCAGTGATCGGGAGAACACTGAAGCTTTCTTT. Encoded protein: CASSDRENTEAFF. The rearrangement uses TRBV6-1 and TRBJ1-1; D is unresolved. The CDR3 runs 13 residues. Germline V gene lookup returns CDR1 MNHNS and CDR2 SASEGT. Trimming removed 3 bases from V and 1 base from J, with 6 bases in between.

V is TRBV2 and J is TRBJ2-5; 10 bases agree with TRBD2. V shed 7 bases and J 4 bases; nucleotides not matched to a gene: 12. The germline gives CDR1 SNHLY, CDR2 FYNNEI. The CDR3 spans 16 residues. The CDR3 bases are TGTGCCAGCACCCAGAACCCTCCTAGCGGGGGAGAGACCCAGTACTTC. Amino acids: CASTQNPPSGGETQYF.

The chain is built from TRBV20-1 and TRBJ2-1; 7 bases align to TRBD1. There are 11 residues in the CDR3. CDR1 and CDR2 from the germline V gene are DFQATT and SNEGSKA (reference sequence). V shed 8 bases, J shed 8 bases, and the junction held 6 bases outside the gene matches. The CDR3 protein is CSSRDSYEQFF. The CDR3 DNA follows: TGCAGTAGCAGGGACAGTTATGAGCAGTTCTTC.

V is TRBV12-3 or TRBV12-4 and J is TRBJ2-3, with D hard to call. This CDR3 is 13 amino acids long. V gave up 2 bases and J gave up 4 bases, with 7 bases separating them. The CDR3 protein is CASSLRRADTQYF. The CDR3 coding sequence is TGTGCCAGCAGTTTAAGGCGTGCAGATACGCAGTATTTT.

This chain uses TRBV12-3 or TRBV12-4 with TRBJ2-3, with 12 positions matching TRBD2. This CDR3 region has 14 residues. V dropped 3 bases and J dropped 7; count of bases not matched to a gene: 2. The CDR3 DNA sequence: TGTGCCAGCAGTTTGCTAGCGGGGGGGAATACGCAGTATTTT. This gives the protein CASSLLAGGNTQYF.

J is TRBJ1-2 and V is TRBV2, with 9 bases aligning to TRBD1. The CDR3 runs 13 residues. V lost 6 bases, J lost 5 bases, and 4 bases stayed unmatched. The germline V gene has CDR1 SNHLY and CDR2 FYNNEI. The DNA for the CDR3 is TGTGCCAGCAGGGGGACAGGGAAGTATGGCTACACCTTC. It specifies CASRGTGKYGYTF. Supplemented by reference TRBV2 and TRBJ1-2, the full variable domain reads EPEVTQTPSHQVTQMGQEVILRCVPISNHLYFYWYRQILGQKVEFLVSFYNNEISEKSEIFDDQFSVERPDGSNFTLKIRSTKLEDSAMYFCASRGTGKYGYTFGSGTRLTVV.

The chain recombines TRBV7-2 with TRBJ2-1; 13 bases are a match to TRBD2. V shed 5 bases, J shed 5 bases, and the junction held 9 bases outside the gene matches. CDR3 length: 17 amino acids. Germline V gene data show CDR1 as SGHTA and CDR2 as FQGNSA. CDR3 bases: TGTGCCAGCAGCCCACCGCCGGGACTAGCGGGGCACAATGAGCAGTTCTTC. Its protein product is CASSPPPGLAGHNEQFF. The whole variable domain, remainder taken from reference TRBV7-2 and TRBJ2-1, is GAGVSQSPSNKVTEKGKDVELRCDPISGHTALYWYRQSLGQGLEFLIYFQGNSAPDKSGLPSDRFSAERTGGSVSTLTIQRTQQEDSAVYLCASSPPPGLAGHNEQFFGPGTRLTVL.

This clonotype was counted a few times. V is TRBV7-2 and J is TRBJ2-7; 11 bases line up with TRBD2. Germline V lookup: CDR1 SGHTA, CDR2 FQGNSA. With 3 bases clipped from V and 5 bases from J, the junction kept 6 bases outside the gene matches. The CDR3 runs 15 residues. The CDR3 sequence is CASSFSGGVSHEQYF. The CDR3 nucleotides are TGTGCCAGCAGCTTTAGCGGGGGGGTTAGTCACGAGCAGTACTTC.

There are many counts of this clonotype. One junction end does not reproduce the germline sequence, and a read error may be involved. The genes are TRBV5-1 and TRBJ2-3; 12 nucleotides match TRBD2. Per germline, CDR1 SGHRS and CDR2 YFSETQ. This CDR3 spans 15 amino acids. CDR3 amino acids: CASSLAGGSTDTQYF. CDR3 nucleotides: TGTGCCAGCAGCCTAGCGGGGGGGAGCACAGATACGCAGTATTTT.

The CDR3 sequence: CAISWDRGNQPQHF. The CDR3 nucleotides are TGTGCCATCAGTTGGGACAGGGGCAATCAGCCCCAGCATTTT. The chain employs TRBV10-3 and TRBJ1-5, with 9 bases matching TRBD1. The CDR3 sequence is 14 residues long. Germline V lookup: CDR1 ENHRY, CDR2 SYGVKD. The V and J ends lost 5 bases and 2 bases, in that order; junction bases with no gene match: 1.

V and J are TRBV9 and TRBJ2-5; a possible D gene is TRBD2 (6 bases). The CDR3 runs to 13 residues. From germline, CDR1 is SGDLS and CDR2 YYNGEE. Trimming stripped 0 bases from V and 11 bases from J, with 14 bases between. The CDR3 bases are TGTGCCAGCAGCGTAGTCTCCACGGGGGAGCAGTACTTC. Amino acid sequence: CASSVVSTGEQYF.

The CDR3 bases are TGTGCCAGCAGCCAAGCCCAGGGGGCGAGTACCGGGGAGCTGTTTTTT. Encoded protein: CASSQAQGASTGELFF. V usage is TRBV4-2 and J usage is TRBJ2-2; 8 bases align to TRBD1. Germline lookup yields CDR1 LGHNA and CDR2 YNFKEQ. The CDR3 runs to 16 residues. V trimming: 1 base; J trimming: 5 bases; junction bases outside the gene matches: 6.

V is TRBV7-9 and J is TRBJ2-7; unclear D gene. The J call is doubtful: the DNA matches TRBJ2-5 better. The CDR3 contains 11 residues. The germline V gene encodes CDR1 SEHNR and CDR2 FQNEAQ (reference sequence). In DNA, the CDR3 is TGTGCCAGCACCGCAAGGGAGACCCAGTACTTC. Protein sequence: CASTARETQYF.

This clonotype was seen once. The gene calls are TRBV2 and TRBJ2-1, with TRBD2 matching 13 bases. This CDR3 contains 18 residues. V shed 7 bases and J 0 bases; nucleotides not matched to a gene: 9. Germline assignment: CDR1 SNHLY and CDR2 FYNNEI. As DNA, the CDR3 is TGTGCCAGCACGGGACTAGCGGGGTTCCGTATCTCCTACAATGAGCAGTTCTTC. Translated: CASTGLAGFRISYNEQFF.